Below are 20 T cell receptor beta chains sequenced from a single sample in a study of radiotherapy plus CTLA-4 blockade in lung cancer. Repertoires were generated with immunoSEQ multiplex PCR, while TCRdb's copy carries only in-frame clones and drops some. This sample yields 50,000 to 60,000 clones, of which roughly 79% are seen a single time; 5% to 6.5% belongs to the top ten. The specimen was peripheral blood, collected from a patient treated with radiotherapy plus ipilimumab. Receptors originate from a human donor with non-small cell lung cancer whose response to radiotherapy plus ipilimumab could not be evaluated.

This clone appeared once. The chain combines TRBV25-1 with TRBJ2-3, with a weak D call TRBD2 (5 bases). The CDR3 contains 14 residues. Germline CDR1 MGHDK, CDR2 SYGVNS. Trimming took 2 bases from V and 4 from J, leaving 10 bases between them. The CDR3 DNA is TGTGCCAGCAGTGAACATTCCGGGGCAGATACGCAGTATTTT. It yields the protein CASSEHSGADTQYF.

The CDR3 coding sequence is TGTGCCAGCAGCCTTAGCCCCACAGGGGGAAGGGACACAGATACGCAGTATTTT. Amino acid sequence: CASSLSPTGGRDTDTQYF. The rearrangement uses TRBV5-4 and TRBJ2-3; TRBD1 aligns across 8 bases. The CDR3 runs to 18 residues. Germline V CDR1 and CDR2: SGHNT, YYREEE (reference sequence). The junction had 15 bases not matched to a gene; V was cut back by 4 bases and J by 2 bases.

In this sample, this clone turned up once. V gene TRBV18 combines with J gene TRBJ1-2; 9 bases agree with TRBD1. V dropped 6 bases and J dropped 2; count of bases not matched to a gene: 4. The CDR3 consists of 14 residues. The germline V gene encodes CDR1 KGHSH and CDR2 LQKENI. The CDR3 loop reads CASSRTGVNYGYTF. In nucleotides, the CDR3 is TGTGCCAGCTCTAGGACAGGGGTGAACTATGGCTACACCTTC. Full variable domain (missing parts from reference TRBV18 and TRBJ1-2): NAGVMQNPRHLVRRRGQEARLRCSPMKGHSHVYWYRQLPEEGLKFMVYLQKENIIDESGMPKERFSAEFPKEGPSILRIQQVVRGDSAAYFCASSRTGVNYGYTFGSGTRLTVV.

The chain has TRBV2 and TRBJ2-3; no clear D gene. Trimming removed 4 bases from V and 0 bases from J, with 11 bases in between. CDR1 and CDR2 (germline): SNHLY, FYNNEI. The CDR3 contains 15 residues. The CDR3 DNA follows: TGTGCCAGCAGTGGCGAGCGAACTAGCACAGATACGCAGTATTTT. Translated, it gives CASSGERTSTDTQYF.

V is TRBV4-3 and J is TRBJ1-5; D is possibly TRBD1 (6 bases). The germline V and J ends were trimmed by 0 bases and 7 bases, with 13 bases remaining between them. The V gene's germline CDR1 is LGHNA and CDR2 YSLEER. CDR3 length: 15 amino acids. The DNA for the CDR3 is TGCGCCAGCAGCCAAGAGGCCCAGGGGCAGCAGCCCCAGCATTTT. It is translated as CASSQEAQGQQPQHF.

This clone was recorded only once. The chain joins TRBV5-1 to TRBJ2-3; a weak D match, TRBD2 (6 bases). V was shortened by 0 bases and J by 2 bases, with 13 bases between the two germline ends. This CDR3 region has 16 residues. Per the germline V gene, CDR1 is SGHRS and CDR2 is YFSETQ. The CDR3 coding sequence is TGCGCCAGCAGCTTGGGGTGGGCTAGCGACACAGATACGCAGTATTTT. Its protein product is CASSLGWASDTDTQYF.

The rearrangement links TRBV7-2 to TRBJ2-2; maybe TRBD2 (7 bases). V lost 5 bases, J lost 4 bases, and 14 bases lay in between. CDR3 length: 15 residues. Looked up from germline, CDR1 is SGHTA and CDR2 is FQGNSA. The CDR3 loop is CASSPMGGATGELFF. CDR3 in DNA: TGTGCCAGCAGCCCCATGGGGGGGGCCACCGGGGAGCTGTTTTTT.

In nucleotides, the CDR3 is TGTGCCAGTAGTAACACAGGGGGGTACTATGGCTACACCTTC. This codes for CASSNTGGYYGYTF. The chain employs TRBV19 and TRBJ1-2; 8 bases line up with TRBD1. The CDR3 has 14 amino acids. CDR1 is LNHDA and CDR2 is SQIVND in the germline V gene (reference sequence). Trimming at V came to 4 bases and at J to 3 bases, leaving 4 bases not matched to a gene.

The chain couples TRBV9 to TRBJ2-5; tentative D call: TRBD2 (6 bases). The V gene lost 4 bases and the J gene lost 2 bases, with 24 bases spanning the gap. Germline CDR1 SGDLS, CDR2 YYNGEE. The CDR3 loop spans 18 amino acids. The CDR3 sequence: CASSRQKVRGGVQETQYF. The CDR3 nucleotides are TGTGCCAGCAGCCGGCAAAAAGTGCGGGGAGGCGTTCAAGAGACCCAGTACTTC.

The rearrangement links TRBV19 to TRBJ2-3; D is ambiguous. The V and J ends lost 2 bases and 6 bases respectively, with 12 bases between them. Per germline, CDR1 LNHDA and CDR2 SQIVND (reference sequence). The length of the CDR3 is 14 residues. The CDR3 protein is CASSIRIFRDTQYF. The DNA for the CDR3 is TGTGCCAGTAGTATAAGGATCTTCAGGGATACGCAGTATTTT.

V is TRBV30 and J is TRBJ2-5; 8 bases line up with TRBD1. This CDR3 contains 13 residues. The ends lost 2 bases at V and 3 bases at J; junction bases unmatched: 2. From germline, CDR1 is GTSNPN and CDR2 SVGIG (reference sequence). Written as DNA, the CDR3 is TGTGCCTGGAGTCGGACAGGGAAAGAGACCCAGTACTTC. It specifies CAWSRTGKETQYF.

This clone turned up a few times. V and J are TRBV2 and TRBJ1-2, with a weak D call TRBD1 (5 bases). This CDR3 contains 14 residues. Looked up from germline, CDR1 is SNHLY and CDR2 is FYNNEI. V lost 6 bases to trimming and J lost 0 bases, with 11 bases between them. The chain's CDR3 is CASRGGATNYGYTF. The DNA for the CDR3 is TGTGCCAGCAGGGGAGGGGCTACTAACTATGGCTACACCTTC.

This chain links TRBV5-5 with TRBJ2-7; D is possibly TRBD2 (5 bases). This CDR3 comprises 14 residues. The V end lost 0 bases, the J end lost 6 bases, and 13 bases lay between the germline ends. Per germline, CDR1 SGHKS and CDR2 YYEKEE (reference sequence). The CDR3, as DNA: TGTGCCAGCAGCTTGGAGGGTCTACGGGGCGAGCAGTACTTC. Its translation: CASSLEGLRGEQYF.

V gene TRBV5-8 combines with J gene TRBJ2-1; 16 bases align to TRBD2. The CDR3 loop spans 17 amino acids. The ends lost 4 bases at V and 6 bases at J; junction bases unmatched: 7. From germline, CDR1 is SGHTS and CDR2 YDEGEE. CDR3 bases: TGTGCCAGCAGCCGGGGACTAGCGGGAGGGCCAGGCAATGAGCAGTTCTTC. Its protein product is CASSRGLAGGPGNEQFF.

This clone was detected only once. The genes are TRBV5-1 and TRBJ2-7, with D possibly TRBD2 on 7 matching bases. This CDR3 is built from 15 residues. The V end lost 2 bases, the J end lost 5 bases, and 17 bases lay between the germline ends. In germline, CDR1 is SGHRS, CDR2 YFSETQ. The CDR3 region has the DNA TGCGCCAGCAGCTTCCGGGGGGCAGAATACGACGAGCAGTACTTC. It specifies CASSFRGAEYDEQYF.

The chain uses TRBV21-1 and TRBJ2-1; the table gives TRBD2 as D, unverified against the DNA. TRBV21-1 constitutes a pseudogene. The CDR3 is 20 residues long. The CDR3 DNA sequence: TGTGCCAGCAGCAAGAATCCCGGGACTAGCGGGAGTCGATGCTACAATGAGCAGTTCTTC. It codes for CASSKNPGTSGSRCYNEQFF.

This rearrangement joins TRBV29-1 to TRBJ1-1; 11 bases map to TRBD1. The CDR3 contains 15 residues. The V gene end was trimmed by 0 bases and the J gene end by 7 bases; junction bases not matched to a gene: 7. Per germline, CDR1 SQVTM and CDR2 ANQGSEA. The CDR3 DNA reads as TGCAGCGTTGAAGATCAAGGACAGGGGGCTAGTGAAGCTTTCTTT. It encodes CSVEDQGQGASEAFF.

The chain links TRBV10-3 to TRBJ1-5; a weak D match, TRBD1 (6 bases). CDR3 length: 19 amino acids. The ends were cut back, 0 bases at V and 4 bases at J, with 22 bases in the middle. Germline CDR1 reads ENHRY; CDR2 reads SYGVKD. CDR3 sequence (DNA): TGTGCCATCAGTGAGTCGGGGGGTCTGGCGGGGGCGTTAAATCAGCCCCAGCATTTT. Translated, it gives CAISESGGLAGALNQPQHF.

The chain is built from TRBV5-5 and TRBJ1-2; D may be TRBD1 (6 bases). This CDR3 spans 15 amino acids. Germline loops: CDR1 SGHKS, CDR2 YYEKEE (reference sequence). V was pared by 0 bases and J by 4 bases, with 13 bases between. As DNA, the CDR3 is TGTGCCAGCAGCTTGGAGGGCAGGGGTGGCTATGGCTACACCTTC. It is translated as CASSLEGRGGYGYTF.

This clone was recorded only once. The rearrangement uses TRBV2 and TRBJ1-2; 12 bases align to TRBD1. This CDR3 comprises 16 residues. CDR1 is SNHLY, CDR2 FYNNEI, per germline. V shed 5 bases and J 4 bases; nucleotides not matched to a gene: 8. CDR3 protein: CASSSGTGGSGYGYTF. For the CDR3, the DNA is TGTGCCAGCAGTTCCGGGACAGGGGGCTCGGGCTATGGCTACACCTTC.